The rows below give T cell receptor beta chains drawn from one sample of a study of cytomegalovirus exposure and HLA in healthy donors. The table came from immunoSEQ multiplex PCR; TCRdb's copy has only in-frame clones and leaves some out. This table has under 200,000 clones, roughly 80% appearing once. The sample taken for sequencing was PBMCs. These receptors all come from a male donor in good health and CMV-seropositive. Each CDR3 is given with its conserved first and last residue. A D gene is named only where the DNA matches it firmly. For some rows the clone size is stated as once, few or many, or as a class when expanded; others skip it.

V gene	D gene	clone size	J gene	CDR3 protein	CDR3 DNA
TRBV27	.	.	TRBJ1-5	CASSLGGVGQPQHF	TGTGCCAGCAGTTTAGGAGGGGTTGGGCAGCCCCAGCATTTT
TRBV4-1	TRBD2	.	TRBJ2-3	CASSQGIAGGADTQYF	TGCGCCAGCAGCCAAGGAATAGCGGGGGGGGCAGATACGCAGTATTTT
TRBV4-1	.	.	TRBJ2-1	CASSQADSNEQFF	TGCGCCAGCAGCCAAGCGGACAGCAATGAGCAGTTCTTC
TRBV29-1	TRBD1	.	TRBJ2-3	CSVVHRDRQTDTQYF	TGCAGCGTGGTACACCGGGACAGGCAGACAGATACGCAGTATTTT
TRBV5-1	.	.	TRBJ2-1	CASNLEGESRNEQFF	TGCGCCAGCAACTTGGAGGGGGAGTCGAGGAATGAGCAGTTCTTC
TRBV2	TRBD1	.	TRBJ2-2	CASNGQGPIGELFF	TGTGCCAGCAACGGACAGGGCCCGATCGGGGAGCTGTTTTTT
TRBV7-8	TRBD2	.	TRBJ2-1	CASSLNGGASYNEQFF	TGTGCCAGCAGCTTAAACGGGGGGGCCTCCTACAATGAGCAGTTCTTC
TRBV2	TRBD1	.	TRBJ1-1	CASSEVTGRTEAFF	TGTGCCAGCAGTGAAGTGACAGGGCGAACTGAAGCTTTCTTT
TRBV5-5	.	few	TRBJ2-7	CASKEPGGREQYF	TGTGCCAGCAAGGAACCTGGAGGAAGGGAGCAGTACTTC
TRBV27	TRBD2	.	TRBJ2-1	CASSKRLAGGNNEQFF	TGTGCCAGCAGTAAACGACTAGCGGGAGGGAACAATGAGCAGTTCTTC
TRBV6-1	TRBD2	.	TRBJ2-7	CASSLLASEQYF	TGTGCCAGCAGTTTACTAGCGAGCGAGCAGTACTTC
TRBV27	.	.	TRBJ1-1	CASSPTGWNTEAFF	TGTGCCAGCAGTCCCACAGGGTGGAACACTGAAGCTTTCTTT
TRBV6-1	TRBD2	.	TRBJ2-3	CASKLAGGTDTQYF	TGTGCCAGCAAATTAGCGGGGGGGACAGATACGCAGTATTTT
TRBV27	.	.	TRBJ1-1	CASGTRGNTEAFF	TGTGCCAGCGGAACCAGGGGGAACACTGAAGCTTTCTTT
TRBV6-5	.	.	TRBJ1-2	CASNDGGVYGYTF	TGTGCCAGCAACGACGGTGGAGTATATGGCTACACCTTC
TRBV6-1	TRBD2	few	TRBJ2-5	CASSELAGAEETQYF	TGTGCCAGCAGTGAACTAGCGGGAGCTGAAGAGACCCAGTACTTC
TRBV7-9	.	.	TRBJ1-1	CASSLASSGNTEAFF	TGTGCCAGCAGCTTAGCGAGCTCAGGGAACACTGAAGCTTTCTTT
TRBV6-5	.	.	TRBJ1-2	CASSAGGNYGYTF	TGTGCCAGCAGTGCGGGGGGGAACTATGGCTACACCTTC
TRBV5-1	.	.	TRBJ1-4	CASSLGLTNEKLFF	TGCGCCAGCAGCCTAGGACTAACTAATGAAAAACTGTTTTTT
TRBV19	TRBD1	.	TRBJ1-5	CASSGTGKNQPQHF	TGTGCCAGTAGTGGGACAGGGAAAAATCAGCCCCAGCATTTT
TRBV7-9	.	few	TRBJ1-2	CASTPQGSGGYTF	TGTGCCAGCACCCCCCAAGGCAGCGGTGGCTACACCTTC
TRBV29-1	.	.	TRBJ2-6	CSAASSVSGANGLTF	TGCAGCGCTGCTTCATCGGTCTCTGGGGCCAACGGCCTGACTTTC
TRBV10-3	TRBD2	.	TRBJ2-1	CAISDLLAGEQFF	TGTGCCATCAGTGACCTCCTAGCGGGTGAGCAGTTCTTC
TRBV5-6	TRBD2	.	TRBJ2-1	CASSLFLTGGNEQFF	TGTGCCAGCAGCTTGTTTTTGACGGGAGGTAATGAGCAGTTCTTC
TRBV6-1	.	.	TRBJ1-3	CASTIEIDSGNTIYF	TGTGCCAGCACCATCGAGATCGACTCTGGAAACACCATATATTTT
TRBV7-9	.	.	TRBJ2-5	CASSSGHLETQYF	TGTGCCAGCAGCTCGGGACATTTGGAGACCCAGTACTTC
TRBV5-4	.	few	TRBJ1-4	CASSLQGINEKLFF	TGTGCCAGCAGCTTGCAGGGGATTAATGAAAAACTGTTTTTT
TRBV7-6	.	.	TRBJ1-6	CASSSSRGRSSYNSPLHF	TGTGCCAGCAGCTCCAGCAGGGGCAGGAGCTCCTATAATTCACCCCTCCACTTT
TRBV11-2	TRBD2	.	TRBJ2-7	CASTGGGTYEQYF	TGTGCCAGCACCGGCGGGGGAACCTACGAGCAGTACTTC